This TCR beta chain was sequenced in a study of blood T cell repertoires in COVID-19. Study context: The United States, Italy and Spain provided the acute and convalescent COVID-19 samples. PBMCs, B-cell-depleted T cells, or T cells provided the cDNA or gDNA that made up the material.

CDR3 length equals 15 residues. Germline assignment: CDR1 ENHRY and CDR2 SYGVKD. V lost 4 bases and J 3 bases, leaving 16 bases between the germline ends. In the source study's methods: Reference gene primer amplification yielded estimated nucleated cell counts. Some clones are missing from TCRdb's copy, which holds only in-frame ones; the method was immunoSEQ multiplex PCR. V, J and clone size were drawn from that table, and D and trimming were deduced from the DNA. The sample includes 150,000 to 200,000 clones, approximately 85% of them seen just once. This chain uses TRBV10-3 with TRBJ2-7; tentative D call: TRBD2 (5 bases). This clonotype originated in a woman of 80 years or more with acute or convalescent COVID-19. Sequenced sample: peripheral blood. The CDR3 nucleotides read TGTGCCATCAGTGGAGTAGGAGGAGTGGGCTACGAGCAGTACTTC. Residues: CAISGVGGVGYEQYF.